The sequence of this TCR beta chain was determined in a study of T cell changes during pregnancy in multiple sclerosis. Sequencing used immunoSEQ multiplex PCR; TCRdb keeps in-frame clones, though not all of them. The sample has about 45,000 clones; roughly 89% are singletons. Germline assignment: CDR1 SEHNR and CDR2 FQNEAQ (reference sequence). This CDR3 is 14 amino acids long. Trimming took 4 bases from V and 6 from J; bases not matched to a gene: 5. Sequencing was performed on CD4+ T cells from peripheral blood mononuclear cells, taken in the first trimester of pregnancy. The J gene is TRBJ2-5, the V gene TRBV7-9, with 10 bases that match TRBD2. The receptor's source is a female donor with multiple sclerosis, enrolled in a pregnancy study. The chain's CDR3 is CASSSPSGSKTQYF. The CDR3 DNA reads as TGTGCCAGCAGCTCCCCTAGCGGGAGTAAGACCCAGTACTTC.